What follows describes a single TCR beta chain. No antigen is known for it. CDR3 length equals 10 residues. Germline CDR1 is DFQATT and CDR2 is SNEGSKA (reference sequence). Trimming shortened V by 7 bases and J by 4 bases, and 6 bases separated the two germline ends. This record comes from a study of cytomegalovirus exposure and HLA in healthy donors. Findings and limits, study-wide: Being productive about 87% or about 30% of the time was typical of most TCR beta V segments in an earlier analysis. Available immune exposure information was restricted to CMV serostatus only. Later analysis demonstrated an association between a missense DCLRE1C variant and TCR beta V- and J-gene trimming.

The PCR contained 60 Vbeta and 13 Jbeta primers. Produced via immunoSEQ multiplex PCR; TCRdb's table is partial and in-frame only. This table holds 150,000 or so clones. The chain employs TRBV20-1 and TRBJ2-3; D remains unclear. This receptor was taken from a woman between 18 and 29 years old in good health and CMV-seronegative. The specimen sequenced was PBMCs. This chain's CDR3 is CSGASDTQYF. CDR3 in DNA: TGCAGTGGGGCTTCAGATACGCAGTATTTT.